The clone carrying this TCR beta chain has more than one count but fewer than ten. Its antigen is undetermined. Measured with immunoSEQ multiplex PCR; TCRdb has only the in-frame clones, and not every one. Of tens of thousands of clones in the sample, more than 60% were seen once. The data were obtained in a study of vaccination effects on CD4 cells after COVID-19. The CDR3 consists of 11 residues. Per germline, CDR1 MNHNY and CDR2 SVGAGI (reference sequence). V trimming: 6 bases; J trimming: 14 bases; junction bases outside the gene matches: 4. Antigen-specific CD4+ T cells were expanded (with viral peptide pools) by the ViraFEST assay ahead of sequencing. Subsequent to 10 days of culture, CD4+ T cells were isolated. None of these healthy vaccinees had been infected with SARS-CoV-2 before vaccination. Study-level points and caveats: Marked clonal contraction of infection- and vaccine-induced clones was seen late after vaccination.

This chain joins TRBV6-6 and TRBJ2-1; 10 positions match TRBD2. The clonotype comes from a human donor who received a COVID-19 vaccine. This sample comprised CD4+ T cells from PBMCs cultured with SARS-CoV-2 spike peptides, obtained before COVID-19 vaccination. The CDR3 spells CASSLAGVEFF. The CDR3 nucleotides read TGTGCCAGCAGCCTAGCGGGGGTAGAGTTCTTC.